These 31 T cell receptor beta chains were sequenced from one sample in a study of cytomegalovirus exposure and HLA in healthy donors. This PCR relied on a set of 60 Vbeta primers and 13 Jbeta primers. TCRdb keeps only in-frame clones here, not all; method: immunoSEQ multiplex PCR. Of about 180,000 clones in the sample, more than 75% were seen once. The sample was PBMCs. These receptors came from a woman aged 25-40 years in good health and CMV-seropositive.

The rearrangement links TRBV5-1 to TRBJ2-3; the match to TRBD1 covers 9 bases. This CDR3 contains 15 residues. J was trimmed by 4 bases and V by 0 bases; bases with no gene match: 3. CDR1 is SGHRS, CDR2 YFSETQ, per germline. The DNA of the CDR3 is TGCGCCAGCAGCTTGGTCGGGACAGGGTCAGATACGCAGTATTTT. Its translation is CASSLVGTGSDTQYF.

The chain is built from TRBV28 and TRBJ2-7, with unresolved D. From germline, CDR1 is MDHEN and CDR2 SYDVKM. The CDR3 has 15 amino acids. Between the trimmed V and J ends, which lost 0 bases and 0 bases, there was a span of 9 bases. The CDR3 DNA sequence: TGTGCCAGCAGTTTATGGGTTGTCGGCTCCTACGAGCAGTACTTC. Residues: CASSLWVVGSYEQYF.

This clone was picked up a small number of times. The rearrangement links TRBV9 to TRBJ2-7; tentatively, D is TRBD1 (5 bases). Trimming cost V 0 bases and J 0 bases, with 13 bases left between them. This CDR3 has 16 amino acids. The germline gives CDR1 SGDLS, CDR2 YYNGEE. This CDR3 reads CASSVGLGQNSYEQYF. The CDR3, as DNA: TGTGCCAGCAGCGTAGGCTTGGGGCAGAACTCCTACGAGCAGTACTTC.

The genes are TRBV7-9 and TRBJ2-1, with 7 nucleotides matching TRBD2. The CDR3 extends over 16 amino acids. The trim removed 4 bases at V and 2 bases at J, leaving 8 bases unmatched. Looked up from germline, CDR1 is SEHNR and CDR2 is FQNEAQ (reference sequence). The CDR3 region has the DNA TGTGCCAGCAGCTCCCTACTAGCGAGGACCTACAATGAGCAGTTCTTC. Translated, it gives CASSSLLARTYNEQFF.

The chain carries TRBV5-1 and TRBJ1-4; no reliable D call. Trimming took off 0 bases at V and 7 bases at J, with 10 bases between the two ends. Germline V gene data show CDR1 as SGHRS and CDR2 as YFSETQ. The CDR3 totals 14 residues. The CDR3: CASSLGASVEKLFF. The CDR3, as DNA: TGCGCCAGCAGCTTGGGGGCGTCGGTTGAAAAACTGTTTTTT.

V and J are TRBV4-2 and TRBJ2-7, with D perhaps matching TRBD1 (5 bases). The ends were cut back, 1 base at V and 2 bases at J, with 9 bases in the middle. The CDR3 covers 14 residues. Germline CDR1 reads LGHNA; CDR2 reads YNFKEQ. In DNA form, the CDR3 reads TGTGCCAGCAGCCAAGGGGCAGGGACCTACGAGCAGTACTTC. Translated: CASSQGAGTYEQYF.

The chain combines TRBV4-3 with TRBJ1-2, with TRBD1 matching 9 bases. V gave up 7 bases and J gave up 8 bases; unmatched junction bases: 11. The CDR3 is 14 residues long. Germline lookup yields CDR1 LGHNA and CDR2 YSLEER. The CDR3 DNA is TGCGCCAGCACCCCGGGGGGACAGGGATTCGGCTACACCTTC. It encodes CASTPGGQGFGYTF.

The genes are TRBV9 and TRBJ2-5, with TRBD2 matching 12 bases. CDR1 and CDR2 from the germline V gene are SGDLS and YYNGEE. Trimming cost V 0 bases and J 9 bases; bases outside gene matches: 15. The CDR3 has 18 residues. The CDR3 loop reads CASSVGPSGRDSYLAQYF. CDR3 nucleotides: TGTGCCAGCAGCGTAGGACCTAGCGGGAGGGACTCCTATCTGGCCCAGTACTTC.

The gene calls are TRBV7-2 and TRBJ2-7, with 11 bases matching TRBD2. The CDR3 contains 17 residues. Germline trimming cut 3 bases from V and 3 bases from J; bases unmatched to any gene: 10. Germline V gives CDR1 SGHTA, CDR2 FQGNSA. As DNA, the CDR3 is TGTGCCAGCAGCTTCAATAGCGGGGGGGCCGTTAACTACGAGCAGTACTTC. This encodes CASSFNSGGAVNYEQYF.

This clone occurred once. CDR3 nucleotide sequence: TGTGCCATCAGTGAGTCGTTAGCGCTAGCGAGGACAGATACGCAGTATTTT. It specifies CAISESLALARTDTQYF. The chain has TRBV10-3 and TRBJ2-3; D perhaps matches TRBD2 (6 bases). In germline, CDR1 is ENHRY, CDR2 SYGVKD. Trimming left V 0 bases short and J 3 bases short, with 16 bases between. The CDR3 loop spans 17 amino acids.

With regard to this clone: Other DNA sequences within the sample encode an identical CDR3. This chain connects TRBV10-3 to TRBJ1-1, with 8 bases aligning to TRBD1. V lost 0 bases, J lost 5 bases, and 11 bases stayed unmatched. This CDR3 has 17 amino acids. Germline V lookup: CDR1 ENHRY, CDR2 SYGVKD. DNA of the CDR3: TGTGCCATCAGTGAGTCAAGGGACAGGCGGGGGGGGACTGAAGCTTTCTTT. Encoded protein: CAISESRDRRGGTEAFF.

This chain uses TRBV27 with TRBJ2-3, with 13 bases matching TRBD2. This CDR3 is built from 17 residues. Germline V gene data show CDR1 as MNHEY and CDR2 as SMNVEV (reference sequence). Trimming cost V 5 bases and J 9 bases; bases outside gene matches: 14. Here the CDR3 reads CASSPSPGLAGPDTQYF. CDR3 sequence (DNA): TGTGCCAGCAGTCCAAGCCCGGGACTAGCGGGGCCGGACACGCAGTATTTT.

The genes are TRBV30 and TRBJ1-5; perhaps TRBD1 as D (5 bases). Germline V CDR1 and CDR2: GTSNPN, SVGIG (reference sequence). The CDR3 extends over 15 amino acids. V lost 6 bases and J 3 bases, leaving 18 bases between the germline ends. In DNA, the CDR3 is TGTGCCTGTGGCCCCCGGACACCCCACAATCAGCCCCAGCATTTT. Encoded protein: CACGPRTPHNQPQHF.

This chain connects TRBV5-8 to TRBJ1-1, with TRBD1 identical over 8 bases. CDR3 length equals 13 residues. Germline V CDR1 and CDR2: SGHTS, YDEGEE. With 4 bases clipped from V and 5 bases from J, the junction kept 4 bases outside the gene matches. CDR3 in amino acids: CASSAYRGTEAFF. Written as DNA, the CDR3 is TGTGCCAGCAGCGCCTACAGGGGGACTGAAGCTTTCTTT.

This clone was observed a handful of times. The J gene is TRBJ2-1, the V gene TRBV15, with D perhaps matching TRBD1 (5 bases). Deletions cut 3 bases from V and 0 bases from J, with 15 bases between. From germline, CDR1 is LNHNV and CDR2 YYDKDF (reference sequence). The CDR3 runs to 17 residues. CDR3 sequence: CATSSPDIPSSYNEQFF. The CDR3 DNA sequence: TGTGCCACCAGCAGCCCGGACATTCCGAGCTCCTACAATGAGCAGTTCTTC.

The V call is TRBV28, the J call TRBJ1-5, with 7 nucleotides matching TRBD1. The CDR3 totals 13 residues. Germline V lookup: CDR1 MDHEN, CDR2 SYDVKM. V trimming: 7 bases; J trimming: 6 bases; junction bases outside the gene matches: 6. The CDR3 spells CASTPTGTQPQHF. The CDR3 DNA is TGTGCCAGCACTCCGACAGGGACTCAGCCCCAGCATTTT.

The chain carries TRBV30 and TRBJ1-4; 12 bases fit TRBD1. Germline V CDR1 and CDR2: GTSNPN, SVGIG (reference sequence). Trimming removed 8 bases from V and 7 bases from J; junction bases left unmatched: 5. The CDR3 has 13 residues. CDR3 nucleotide sequence: TGTGCCCGCCGGGACAGGGGGCCTGAAAAACTGTTTTTT. Translated: CARRDRGPEKLFF.

The V gene is TRBV5-4, the J gene TRBJ2-2, with D unclear. Deletions cut 10 bases from V and 6 bases from J, with 13 bases between. The CDR3 runs to 12 residues. The germline gives CDR1 SGHNT, CDR2 YYREEE (reference sequence). The CDR3 protein is CAESLGAGELFF. DNA of the CDR3: TGTGCCGAGAGCCTGGGCGCCGGGGAGCTGTTTTTT.

This sequence joins TRBV10-2 and TRBJ1-2; 8 nucleotides align to TRBD1. The CDR3 covers 14 residues. Germline loops: CDR1 WSHSY, CDR2 SAAADI. After removal of 6 bases from V and 0 bases from J, the junction contained 3 bases not matched to a gene. CDR3 DNA sequence: TGCGCCAGCAGCCGGACAGGGTCTAACTATGGCTACACCTTC. As protein: CASSRTGSNYGYTF.

The rearrangement links TRBV2 to TRBJ1-6, with TRBD1 matching 11 bases. The CDR3 is made up of 14 amino acids. Unmatched junction bases numbered 5, after V lost 7 bases and J lost 9 bases. Germline assignment: CDR1 SNHLY and CDR2 FYNNEI. The CDR3 spells CASIRDRGTSPLHF. In nucleotides, the CDR3 is TGTGCCAGCATCAGGGACAGGGGGACTTCACCCCTCCACTTT.

The rearrangement uses TRBV7-2 and TRBJ1-2, with D unresolved. Germline assignment: CDR1 SGHTA and CDR2 FQGNSA. The CDR3 extends over 15 amino acids. Trimming took off 0 bases at V and 8 bases at J, with 16 bases between the two ends. The CDR3 DNA follows: TGTGCCAGCAGCTTAGCGGGTGCAGGACGAGGGGGCTACACCTTC. The encoded protein is CASSLAGAGRGGYTF.

This clone was observed a single time. The chain combines TRBV27 with TRBJ2-2, with unresolved D. The CDR3 length is 12 residues. Trimming shortened V by 5 bases and J by 4 bases, and 5 bases separated the two germline ends. From germline, CDR1 is MNHEY and CDR2 SMNVEV (reference sequence). The CDR3 spells CASSLPTGELFF. CDR3 coding DNA: TGTGCCAGCAGTCTCCCCACCGGGGAGCTGTTTTTT.

The genes are TRBV5-1 and TRBJ1-2; 7 bases align to TRBD1. The CDR3 consists of 13 residues. V shed 4 bases, J shed 2 bases, and the junction held 2 bases outside the gene matches. CDR1 and CDR2 from the germline V gene are SGHRS and YFSETQ. In DNA, the CDR3 is TGCGCCAGCAGCAAGACAGGGAACTATGGCTACACCTTC. Its translation is CASSKTGNYGYTF.

The CDR3: CASSQGGRGNNEQFF. DNA for the CDR3: TGCGCCAGCAGCCAAGGGGGGAGGGGGAACAATGAGCAGTTCTTC. The chain combines TRBV4-1 with TRBJ2-1; D may be TRBD2 (7 bases). V was shortened by 1 base and J by 5 bases, with 12 bases between the two germline ends. Germline V gene lookup returns CDR1 MGHRA and CDR2 YSYEKL. CDR3 length equals 15 residues.

This clone was detected only once. The CDR3 sequence is CASSTDTAKNIQYF. CDR3 nucleotides: TGTGCCAGTAGTACAGACACTGCCAAAAACATTCAGTACTTC. The chain recombines TRBV19 with TRBJ2-4; no firm D call. The CDR3 loop spans 14 amino acids. In germline, CDR1 is LNHDA, CDR2 SQIVND (reference sequence). V lost 4 bases and J lost 1, with 8 bases in between. Filled out from reference TRBV19 and TRBJ2-4, the complete variable domain reads DGGITQSPKYLFRKEGQNVTLSCEQNLNHDAMYWYRQDPGQGLRLIYYSQIVNDFQKGDIAEGYSVSREKKESFPLTVTSAQKNPTAFYLCASSTDTAKNIQYFGAGTRLSVL.

The chain is built from TRBV7-8 and TRBJ2-4; 11 bases are a match to TRBD1. CDR1 and CDR2 (germline): SGHVS, FQNEAQ. The CDR3 is 15 residues long. V dropped 5 bases and J dropped 5; count of bases not matched to a gene: 5. CDR3 amino acids: CASSQGQGAENIQYF. The DNA for the CDR3 is TGTGCCAGCAGCCAAGGACAGGGGGCTGAAAACATTCAGTACTTC.

The chain uses TRBV2 and TRBJ2-7; 8 bases map to TRBD2. This CDR3 contains 15 residues. Germline-derived CDR1 and CDR2 are SNHLY and FYNNEI. Trimming cost V 5 bases and J 2 bases; bases outside gene matches: 8. Here the CDR3 DNA reads TGTGCCAGCAGTCGGGAGGGGCAGGGGACCTACGAGCAGTACTTC. Amino acid sequence: CASSREGQGTYEQYF.

This chain links TRBV6-5 with TRBJ1-2; D is unresolved. This CDR3 is 13 amino acids long. The germline V and J ends were trimmed by 7 bases and 7 bases, with 16 bases remaining between them. Germline lookup yields CDR1 MNHEY and CDR2 SVGAGI. The DNA of the CDR3 is TGTGCCAGCAAAAGAGGGAAAGTCTTTGGCTACACCTTC. Amino acids: CASKRGKVFGYTF.

The gene calls are TRBV4-1 and TRBJ1-5; TRBD1 is a possible D gene (5 bases). CDR1 and CDR2 from the germline V gene are MGHRA and YSYEKL. This CDR3 is 15 amino acids long. Trimming cost V 4 bases and J 0 bases, with 10 bases left between them. CDR3 nucleotide sequence: TGCGCCAGCAGCCTCTTACAGGTTAGCAATCAGCCCCAGCATTTT. It specifies CASSLLQVSNQPQHF.

A remark on this clone: A read error may produce the germline difference seen at one junction end. In the same sample, other DNA sequences code for this CDR3. The gene calls are TRBV7-8 and TRBJ1-4; possible D gene TRBD1, 5 bases. The V gene's germline CDR1 is SGHVS and CDR2 FQNEAQ. The CDR3 contains 16 residues. Here the CDR3 reads CASSLSGLKVNEKLFF. The CDR3 nucleotides are TGCGCCAGCAGCTTGTCAGGGCTAAAGGTTAATGAAAAACTGTTTTTT.

This chain joins TRBV28 and TRBJ2-7; TRBD1 aligns across 9 bases. J was trimmed by 11 bases and V by 6 bases; bases with no gene match: 14. This CDR3 contains 14 residues. Germline V gene data show CDR1 as MDHEN and CDR2 as SYDVKM. The CDR3 region has the DNA TGTGCCAGCAGCACCCCACGCCGGGACAGGGTCGAGTACTTC. It translates to CASSTPRRDRVEYF.